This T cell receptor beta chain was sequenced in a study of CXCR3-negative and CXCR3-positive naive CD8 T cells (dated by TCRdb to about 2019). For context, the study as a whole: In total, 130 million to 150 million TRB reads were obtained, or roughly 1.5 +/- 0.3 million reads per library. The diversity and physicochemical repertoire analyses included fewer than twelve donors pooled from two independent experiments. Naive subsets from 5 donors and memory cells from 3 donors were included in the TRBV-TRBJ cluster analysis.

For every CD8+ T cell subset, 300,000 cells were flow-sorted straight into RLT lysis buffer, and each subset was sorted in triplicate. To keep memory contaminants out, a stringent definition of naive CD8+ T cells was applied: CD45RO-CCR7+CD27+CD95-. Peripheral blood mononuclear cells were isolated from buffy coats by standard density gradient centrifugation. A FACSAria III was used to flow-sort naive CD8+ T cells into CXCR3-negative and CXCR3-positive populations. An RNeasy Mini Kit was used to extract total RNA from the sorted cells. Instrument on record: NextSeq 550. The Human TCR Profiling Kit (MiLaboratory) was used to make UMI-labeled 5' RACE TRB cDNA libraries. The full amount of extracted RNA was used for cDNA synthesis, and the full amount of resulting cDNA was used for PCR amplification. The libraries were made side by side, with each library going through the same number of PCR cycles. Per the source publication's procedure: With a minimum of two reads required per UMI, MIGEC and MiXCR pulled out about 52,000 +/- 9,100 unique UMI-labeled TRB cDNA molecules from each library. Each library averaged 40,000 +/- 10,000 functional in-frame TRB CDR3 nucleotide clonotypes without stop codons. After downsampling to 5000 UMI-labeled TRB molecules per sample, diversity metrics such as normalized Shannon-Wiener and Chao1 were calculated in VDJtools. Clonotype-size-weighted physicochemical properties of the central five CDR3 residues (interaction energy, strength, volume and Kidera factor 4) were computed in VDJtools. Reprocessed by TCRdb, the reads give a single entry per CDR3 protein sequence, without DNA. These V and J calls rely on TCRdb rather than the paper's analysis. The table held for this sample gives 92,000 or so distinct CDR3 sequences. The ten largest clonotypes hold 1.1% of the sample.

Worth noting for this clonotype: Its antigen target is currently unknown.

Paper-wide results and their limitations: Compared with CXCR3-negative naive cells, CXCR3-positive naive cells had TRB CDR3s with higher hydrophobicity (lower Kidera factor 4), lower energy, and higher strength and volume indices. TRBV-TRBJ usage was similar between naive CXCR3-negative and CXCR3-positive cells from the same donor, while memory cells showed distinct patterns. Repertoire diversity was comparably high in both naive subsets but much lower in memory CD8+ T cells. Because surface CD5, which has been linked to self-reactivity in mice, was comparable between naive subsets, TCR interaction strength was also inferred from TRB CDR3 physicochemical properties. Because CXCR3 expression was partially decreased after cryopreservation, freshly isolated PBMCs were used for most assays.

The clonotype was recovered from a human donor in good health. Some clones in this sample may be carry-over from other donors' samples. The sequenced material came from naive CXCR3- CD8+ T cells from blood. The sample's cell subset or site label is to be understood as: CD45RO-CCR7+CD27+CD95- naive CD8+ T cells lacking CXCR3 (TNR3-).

The encoded CDR3 is CASSQGGRGYTF. Here the chain combines TRBV4-2 and TRBJ1-2. CDR1 and CDR2 are read off the germline V gene as LGHNA and YNFKEQ. Counted from cysteine to phenylalanine, this CDR3 has 12 amino acids. No DNA sequence is on record.